The sequence of this T cell receptor (beta chain) was determined in a study of T cells after posttransplantation cyclophosphamide. In regard to this clone: Antigen: not known.

Study results and limitations: After PTCy, TRB diversity resembled that of CNI/methotrexate controls. Later blood repertoires were often dominated by clones from the donor CD8+ memory compartment. TRB overlap between skin or GI tissue T cells and blood was limited.

The V gene lost 5 bases and the J gene lost 4 bases, with 14 bases spanning the gap. Germline CDR1 LNHDA, CDR2 SQIVND (reference sequence). There are 14 residues in the CDR3. The table came from immunoSEQ multiplex PCR; TCRdb's copy has only in-frame clones and leaves some out. The table has about 53,000 clones, around 83% seen once; the top ten hold 2.8%. Sequenced sample: PBMCs. The receptor comes from a man aged 25-40 years with a blood cancer, CMV-positive, and with a related stem cell donor. The chain combines TRBV19 with TRBJ1-2, with D unclear. The CDR3 loop is CASSPLTVIYGYTF. The DNA for the CDR3 is TGTGCCAGTAGTCCTCTTACAGTGATCTATGGCTACACCTTC.